The clone carrying this T cell receptor beta chain was seen more than once but under ten times. The data were obtained in a study of T-cell memory formation after mild COVID-19. There are 15 residues in the CDR3. Trimming removed 7 bases at V and 8 bases at J, with 21 bases between. Germline V gene lookup returns CDR1 PRHDT and CDR2 FYEKMQ (reference sequence). Via MiXCR, TCRdb re-called the 5' RACE reads, giving one row per CDR3 protein. In the table there are 150,000 to 200,000 distinct CDR3 sequences, about 15% of which are singletons. Sequencing was carried out using PBMCs or a T cell subset sorted from them (not recorded which). J is TRBJ2-1 and V is TRBV13; D possibly matches TRBD1 or TRBD2 (6 bases each). This clonotype was obtained from an adult woman who had mild COVID-19 (a few samples of this study predate the infection). Cell type and time point are not known. The chain's CDR3 is CASILGGPSGHEQFF. CDR3 sequence (DNA): TGTGCCAGCATCTTGGGGGGCCCGTCGGGCCATGAGCAGTTCTTC.